This T cell receptor beta chain was recorded in a study of type 1 regulatory T cells. Across the study: T-allo10 is a Tr1-enriched, alloantigen-specific CD4 T cell product made in vitro.

TCRdb re-called the reads with MiXCR, one entry per CDR3 protein. This sample has 80,000 to 100,000 distinct CDR3 sequences; about 28% occur once, and the top ten carry less than 2.5%. In germline, CDR1 is MNHEY, CDR2 SVGEGT. The V end was cut by 5 bases, the J end by 1 base, with 5 bases between. The CDR3 is made up of 13 amino acids. V is TRBV6-2 or TRBV6-3 and J is TRBJ2-2, with D uncertain. The sequence came from a human donor in good health. The specimen sequenced was CD4+ T cells, either the whole sample or a sorted fraction (not recorded which). CDR3 sequence reads: CASSGLNTGELFF. In nucleotides, the CDR3 is TGTGCCAGCAGTGGGCTGAACACCGGGGAGCTGTTTTTT.